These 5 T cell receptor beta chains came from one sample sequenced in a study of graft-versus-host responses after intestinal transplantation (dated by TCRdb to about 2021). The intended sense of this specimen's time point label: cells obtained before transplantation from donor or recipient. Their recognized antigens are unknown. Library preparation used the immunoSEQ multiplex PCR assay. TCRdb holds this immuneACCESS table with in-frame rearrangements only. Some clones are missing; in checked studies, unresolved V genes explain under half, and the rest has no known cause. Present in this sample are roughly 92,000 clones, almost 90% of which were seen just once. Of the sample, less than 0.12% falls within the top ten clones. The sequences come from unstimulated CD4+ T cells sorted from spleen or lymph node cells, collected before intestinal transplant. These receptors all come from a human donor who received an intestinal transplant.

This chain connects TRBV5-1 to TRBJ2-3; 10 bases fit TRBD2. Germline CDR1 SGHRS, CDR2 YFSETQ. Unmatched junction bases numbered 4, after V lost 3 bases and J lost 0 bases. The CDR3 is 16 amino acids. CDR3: CASSYIAGGSTDTQYF. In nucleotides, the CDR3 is TGCGCCAGCAGCTATATAGCGGGGGGTAGCACAGATACGCAGTATTTT.

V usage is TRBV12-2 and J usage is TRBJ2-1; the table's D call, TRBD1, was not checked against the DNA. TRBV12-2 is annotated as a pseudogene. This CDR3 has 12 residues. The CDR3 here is CASRLQGNEQFF. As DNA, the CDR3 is TGTGCAAGTCGCTTACAGGGAAATGAGCAGTTCTTC.

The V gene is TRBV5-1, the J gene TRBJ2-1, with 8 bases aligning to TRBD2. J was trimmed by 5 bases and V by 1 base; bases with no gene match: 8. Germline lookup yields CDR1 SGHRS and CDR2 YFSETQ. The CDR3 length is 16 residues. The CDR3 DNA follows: TGCGCCAGCAGCTTGTTCAGTTTTAGCGGGGACAATGAGCAGTTCTTC. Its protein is CASSLFSFSGDNEQFF.

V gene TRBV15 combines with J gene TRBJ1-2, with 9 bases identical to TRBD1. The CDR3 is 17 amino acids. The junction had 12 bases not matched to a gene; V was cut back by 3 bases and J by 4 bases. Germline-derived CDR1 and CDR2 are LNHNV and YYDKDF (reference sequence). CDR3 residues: CATSSPPGDRALYGYTF. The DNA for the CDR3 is TGTGCCACCAGCAGCCCGCCTGGGGACAGGGCTCTCTATGGCTACACCTTC.

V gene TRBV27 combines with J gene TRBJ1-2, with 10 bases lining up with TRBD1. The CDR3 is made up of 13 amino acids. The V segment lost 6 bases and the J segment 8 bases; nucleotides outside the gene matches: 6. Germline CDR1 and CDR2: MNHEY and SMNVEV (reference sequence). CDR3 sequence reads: CASSPDRGLGYTF. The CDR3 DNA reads TGTGCCAGCAGCCCAGACAGGGGGCTAGGCTACACCTTC.